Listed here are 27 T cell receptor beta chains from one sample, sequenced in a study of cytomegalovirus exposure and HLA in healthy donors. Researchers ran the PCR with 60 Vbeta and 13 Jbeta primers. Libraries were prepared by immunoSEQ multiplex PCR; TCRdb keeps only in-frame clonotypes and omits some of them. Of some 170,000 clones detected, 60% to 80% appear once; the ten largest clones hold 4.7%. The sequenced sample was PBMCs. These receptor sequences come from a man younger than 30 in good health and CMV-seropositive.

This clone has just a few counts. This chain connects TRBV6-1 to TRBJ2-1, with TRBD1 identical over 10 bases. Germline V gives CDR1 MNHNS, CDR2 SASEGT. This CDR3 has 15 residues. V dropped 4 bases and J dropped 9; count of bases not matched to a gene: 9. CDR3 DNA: TGTGCCAGCAGTGGCCGACAGGGGGCTGTGGGTGAGCAGTTCTTC. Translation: CASSGRQGAVGEQFF.

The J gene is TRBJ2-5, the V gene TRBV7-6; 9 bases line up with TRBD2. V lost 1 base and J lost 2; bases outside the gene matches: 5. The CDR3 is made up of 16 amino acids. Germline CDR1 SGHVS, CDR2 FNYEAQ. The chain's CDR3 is CASSLEASGTQETQYF. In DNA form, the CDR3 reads TGTGCCAGCAGCTTAGAGGCTAGCGGGACACAAGAGACCCAGTACTTC. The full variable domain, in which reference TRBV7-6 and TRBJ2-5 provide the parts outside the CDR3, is GAGVSQSPRYKVTKRGQDVALRCDPISGHVSLYWYRQALGQGPEFLTYFNYEAQQDKSGLPNDRFSAERPEGSISTLTIQRTEQRDSAMYRCASSLEASGTQETQYFGPGTRLLVL.

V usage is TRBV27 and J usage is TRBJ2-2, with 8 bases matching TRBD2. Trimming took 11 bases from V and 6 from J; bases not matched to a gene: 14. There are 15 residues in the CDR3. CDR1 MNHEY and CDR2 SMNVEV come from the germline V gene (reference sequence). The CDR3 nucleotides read TGTGCCGCCGCGACGGGAGGGCCTGCGTCCGGGGAGCTGTTTTTT. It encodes CAAATGGPASGELFF.

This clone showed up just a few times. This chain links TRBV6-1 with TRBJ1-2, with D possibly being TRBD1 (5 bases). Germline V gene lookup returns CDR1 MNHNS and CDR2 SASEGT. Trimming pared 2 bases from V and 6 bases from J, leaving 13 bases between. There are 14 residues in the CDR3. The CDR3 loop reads CASSEKFGGNGYTF. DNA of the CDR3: TGTGCCAGCAGTGAAAAGTTTGGGGGGAATGGCTACACCTTC.

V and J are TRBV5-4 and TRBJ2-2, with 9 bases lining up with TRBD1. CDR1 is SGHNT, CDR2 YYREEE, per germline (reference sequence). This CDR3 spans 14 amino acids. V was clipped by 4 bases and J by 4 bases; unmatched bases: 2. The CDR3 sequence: CASSPDRGTGELFF. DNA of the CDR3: TGTGCCAGCAGCCCGGACAGGGGCACCGGGGAGCTGTTTTTT. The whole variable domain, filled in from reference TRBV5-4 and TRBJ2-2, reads ETGVTQSPTHLIKTRGQQVTLRCSSQSGHNTVSWYQQALGQGPQFIFQYYREEENGRGNFPPRFSGLQFPNYSSELNVNALELDDSALYLCASSPDRGTGELFFGEGSRLTVL.

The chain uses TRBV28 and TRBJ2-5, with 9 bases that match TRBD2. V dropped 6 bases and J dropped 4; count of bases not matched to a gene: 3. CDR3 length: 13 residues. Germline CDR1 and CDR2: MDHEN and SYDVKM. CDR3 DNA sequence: TGTGCCAGCAGGGCGGGGGGGAGAGAGACCCAGTACTTC. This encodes CASRAGGRETQYF.

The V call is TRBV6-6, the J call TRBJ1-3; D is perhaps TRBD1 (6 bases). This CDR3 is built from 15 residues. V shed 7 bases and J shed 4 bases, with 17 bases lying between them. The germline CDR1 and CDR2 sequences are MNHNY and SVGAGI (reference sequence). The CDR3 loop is CASKLNTGFGNTIYF. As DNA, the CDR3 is TGTGCCAGCAAGCTTAATACAGGGTTCGGAAACACCATATATTTT.

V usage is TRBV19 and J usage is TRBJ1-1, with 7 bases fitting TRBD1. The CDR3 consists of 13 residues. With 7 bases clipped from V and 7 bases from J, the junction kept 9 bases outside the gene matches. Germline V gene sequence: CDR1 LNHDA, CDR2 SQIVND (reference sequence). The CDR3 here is CASTDRVENEAFF. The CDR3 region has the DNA TGTGCCAGTACCGACAGGGTTGAGAATGAAGCTTTCTTT. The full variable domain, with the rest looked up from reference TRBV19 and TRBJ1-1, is DGGITQSPKYLFRKEGQNVTLSCEQNLNHDAMYWYRQDPGQGLRLIYYSQIVNDFQKGDIAEGYSVSREKKESFPLTVTSAQKNPTAFYLCASTDRVENEAFFGQGTRLTVV.

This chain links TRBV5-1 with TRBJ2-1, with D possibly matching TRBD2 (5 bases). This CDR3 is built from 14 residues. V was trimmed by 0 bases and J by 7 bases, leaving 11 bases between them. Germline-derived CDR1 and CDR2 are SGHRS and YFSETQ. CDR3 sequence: CASSLGRDGNEQFF. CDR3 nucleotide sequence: TGCGCCAGCAGCTTGGGACGGGATGGAAATGAGCAGTTCTTC.

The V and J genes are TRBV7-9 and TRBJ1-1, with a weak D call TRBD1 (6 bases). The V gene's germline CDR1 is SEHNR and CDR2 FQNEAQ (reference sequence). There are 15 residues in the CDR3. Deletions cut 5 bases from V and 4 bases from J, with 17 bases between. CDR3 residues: CASSRGGEVITEAFF. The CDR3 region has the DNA TGTGCCAGCAGCAGGGGGGGGGAGGTCATCACTGAAGCTTTCTTT.

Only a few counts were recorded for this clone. For the CDR3, the DNA is TGTGCCAGCAGAGCCATAGGACTCACTGAAGCTTTCTTT. It encodes CASRAIGLTEAFF. The genes are TRBV5-6 and TRBJ1-1; D is unclear. Between the trimmed V and J ends, which lost 5 bases and 4 bases, there was a span of 12 bases. Per germline, CDR1 SGHDT and CDR2 YYEEEE. The CDR3 length is 13 residues.

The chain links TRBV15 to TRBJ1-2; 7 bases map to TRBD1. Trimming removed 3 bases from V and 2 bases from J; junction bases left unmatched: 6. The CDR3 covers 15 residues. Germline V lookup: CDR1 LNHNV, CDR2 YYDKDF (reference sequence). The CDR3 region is CATSSDRVGNYGYTF. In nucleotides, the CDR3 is TGTGCCACCAGCAGTGACAGGGTTGGGAACTATGGCTACACCTTC.

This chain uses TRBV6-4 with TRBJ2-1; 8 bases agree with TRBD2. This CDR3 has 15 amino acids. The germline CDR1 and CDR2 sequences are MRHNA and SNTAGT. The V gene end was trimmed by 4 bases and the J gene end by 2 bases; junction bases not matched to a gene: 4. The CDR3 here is CASSVIGGAYNEQFF. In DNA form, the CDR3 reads TGTGCCAGCAGTGTAATCGGGGGGGCCTACAATGAGCAGTTCTTC.

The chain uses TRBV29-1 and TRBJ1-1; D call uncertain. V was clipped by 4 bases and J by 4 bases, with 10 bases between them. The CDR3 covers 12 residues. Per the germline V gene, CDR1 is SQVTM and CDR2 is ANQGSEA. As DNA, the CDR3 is TGCAGCGTTGTAAGGGAGAGCACTGAAGCTTTCTTT. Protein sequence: CSVVRESTEAFF.

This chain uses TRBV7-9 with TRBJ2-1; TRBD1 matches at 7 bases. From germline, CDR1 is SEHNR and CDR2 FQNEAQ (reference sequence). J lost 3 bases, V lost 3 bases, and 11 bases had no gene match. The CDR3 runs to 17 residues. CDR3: CASSFLALGGGYNEQFF. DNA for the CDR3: TGTGCCAGCAGCTTTTTGGCCCTAGGGGGCGGCTACAATGAGCAGTTCTTC. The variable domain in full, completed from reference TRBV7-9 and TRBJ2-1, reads DTGVSQNPRHKITKRGQNVTFRCDPISEHNRLYWYRQTLGQGPEFLTYFQNEAQLEKSRLLSDRFSAERPKGSFSTLEIQRTEQGDSAMYLCASSFLALGGGYNEQFFGPGTRLTVL.

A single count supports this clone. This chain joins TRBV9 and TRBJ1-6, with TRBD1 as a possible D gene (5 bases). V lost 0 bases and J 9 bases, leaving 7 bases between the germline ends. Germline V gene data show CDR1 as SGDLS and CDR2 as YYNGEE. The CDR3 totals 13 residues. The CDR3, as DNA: TGTGCCAGCAGCGTAGATGGGGCTTCACCCCTCCACTTT. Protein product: CASSVDGASPLHF.

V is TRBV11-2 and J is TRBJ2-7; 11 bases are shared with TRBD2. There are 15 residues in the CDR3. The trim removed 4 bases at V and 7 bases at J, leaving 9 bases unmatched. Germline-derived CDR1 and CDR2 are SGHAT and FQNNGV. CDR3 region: CASSSYSGRAGEQYV. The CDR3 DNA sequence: TGTGCCAGCAGCTCCTATAGCGGGAGGGCGGGGGAGCAGTACGTC.

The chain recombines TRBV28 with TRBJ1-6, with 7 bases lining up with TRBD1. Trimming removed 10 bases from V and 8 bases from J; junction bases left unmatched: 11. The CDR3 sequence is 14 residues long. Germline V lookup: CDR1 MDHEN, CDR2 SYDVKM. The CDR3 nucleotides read TGTGCCACCTTACCGGACAGGTACCATTCACCCCTCCACTTT. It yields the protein CATLPDRYHSPLHF.

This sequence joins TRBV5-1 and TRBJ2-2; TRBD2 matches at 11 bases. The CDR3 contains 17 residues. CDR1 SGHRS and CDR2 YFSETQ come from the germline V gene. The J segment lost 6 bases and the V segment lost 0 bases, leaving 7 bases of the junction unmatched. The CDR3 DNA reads TGCGCCAGCAGCTTGGATATAACTAGCGGGGGAGCCGGGGAGCTGTTTTTT. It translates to CASSLDITSGGAGELFF. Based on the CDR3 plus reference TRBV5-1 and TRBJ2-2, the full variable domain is KAGVTQTPRYLIKTRGQQVTLSCSPISGHRSVSWYQQTPGQGLQFLFEYFSETQRNKGNFPGRFSGRQFSNSRSEMNVSTLELGDSALYLCASSLDITSGGAGELFFGEGSRLTVL.

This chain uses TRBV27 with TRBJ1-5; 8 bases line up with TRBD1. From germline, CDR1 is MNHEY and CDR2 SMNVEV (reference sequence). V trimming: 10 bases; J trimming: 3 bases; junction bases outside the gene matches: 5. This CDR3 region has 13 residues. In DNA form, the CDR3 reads TGTGCCATCGCAGGGGGCCCCAATCAGCCCCAGCATTTT. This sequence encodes CAIAGGPNQPQHF.

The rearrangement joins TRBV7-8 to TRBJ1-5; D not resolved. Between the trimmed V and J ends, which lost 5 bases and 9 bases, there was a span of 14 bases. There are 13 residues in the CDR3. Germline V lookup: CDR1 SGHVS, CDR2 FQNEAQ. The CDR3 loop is CASSVSPVMPQHF. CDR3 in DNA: TGTGCCAGCAGCGTCTCCCCTGTAATGCCCCAGCATTTT.

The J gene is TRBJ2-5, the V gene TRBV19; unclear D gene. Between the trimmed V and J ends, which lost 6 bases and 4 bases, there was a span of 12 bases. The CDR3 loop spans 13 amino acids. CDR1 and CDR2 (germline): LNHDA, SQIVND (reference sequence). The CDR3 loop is CASSPEVTETQYF. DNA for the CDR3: TGTGCCAGTAGCCCCGAGGTGACAGAGACCCAGTACTTC.

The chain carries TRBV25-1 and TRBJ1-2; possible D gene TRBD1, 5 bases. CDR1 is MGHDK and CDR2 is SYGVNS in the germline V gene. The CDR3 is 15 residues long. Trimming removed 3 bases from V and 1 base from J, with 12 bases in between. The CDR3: CASSDGGGNNYGYTF. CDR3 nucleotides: TGTGCCAGCAGTGATGGGGGAGGGAATAACTATGGCTACACCTTC.

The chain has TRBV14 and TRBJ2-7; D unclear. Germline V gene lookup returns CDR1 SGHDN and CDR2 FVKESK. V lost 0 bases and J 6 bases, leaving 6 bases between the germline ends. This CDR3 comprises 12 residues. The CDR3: CASSQDWGEQYV. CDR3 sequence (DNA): TGTGCCAGCAGCCAAGATTGGGGCGAGCAGTACGTC.

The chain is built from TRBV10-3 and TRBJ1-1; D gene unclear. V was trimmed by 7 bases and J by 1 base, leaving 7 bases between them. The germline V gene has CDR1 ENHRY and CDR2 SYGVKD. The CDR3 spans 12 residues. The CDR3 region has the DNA TGTGCCATCATGGGCTGGAACACTGAAGCTTTCTTT. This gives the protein CAIMGWNTEAFF.

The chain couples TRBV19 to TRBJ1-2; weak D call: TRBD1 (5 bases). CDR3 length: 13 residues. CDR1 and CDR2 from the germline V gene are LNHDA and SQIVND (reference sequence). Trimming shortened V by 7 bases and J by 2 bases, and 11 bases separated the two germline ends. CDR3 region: CASTMDKNYGYTF. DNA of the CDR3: TGTGCCAGTACAATGGACAAGAACTATGGCTACACCTTC.

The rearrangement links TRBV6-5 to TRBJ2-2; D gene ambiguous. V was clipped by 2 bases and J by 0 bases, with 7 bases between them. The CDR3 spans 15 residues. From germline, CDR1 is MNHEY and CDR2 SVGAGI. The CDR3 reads CASSYGQSNTGELFF. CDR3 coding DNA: TGTGCCAGCAGTTACGGCCAGTCGAACACCGGGGAGCTGTTTTTT.